The rows below give T cell receptor beta chains drawn from one sample of a study of OX40 agonist ivuxolimab in advanced cancers. Profiling relied on immunoSEQ multiplex PCR, and the TCRdb table lists in-frame clones only, not all of them. Of some 77,000 clones listed, almost 90% are singletons. Sequencing was performed on CD4+ or CD8+ T cells sorted from blood, taken in a trial of the OX40 agonist ivuxolimab. The origin of the receptors is an adult with an advanced solid tumor such as melanoma, head and neck, liver or kidney cancer. CDR3s include the opening cysteine and the closing phenylalanine or tryptophan. The D gene is left open where the match is weak. Clone size is not always given. Where it is, it says once, few, many or a class for expanded clones.

j_gene | v_gene | abundance | d_gene | CDR3aa | CDR3nt
TRBJ2-3 | TRBV15 | NA | TRBD1 | CATSSYPGQGTDTQYF | TGTGCCACCAGCAGTTATCCGGGACAGGGCACAGATACGCAGTATTTT
TRBJ2-7 | TRBV5-1 | NA | NA | CASSMDGEQYF | TGCGCCAGCAGCATGGACGGAGAGCAGTACTTC
TRBJ1-1 | TRBV5-1 | NA | TRBD1 | CASSLATGGRTEAFF | TGCGCCAGCAGCTTGGCTACAGGGGGCCGTACTGAAGCTTTCTTT
TRBJ2-2 | TRBV7-2 | NA | NA | CASSRDGNTGELFF | TGTGCCAGCAGCAGGGACGGTAACACCGGGGAGCTGTTTTTT
TRBJ2-2 | TRBV19 | NA | TRBD2 | CASSIIGGVTGELFF | TGTGCCAGTAGTATTATTGGGGGGGTAACCGGGGAGCTGTTTTTT
TRBJ2-3 | TRBV28 | NA | NA | CASSSEQGADTQYF | TGTGCCAGCAGTTCTGAACAGGGAGCAGATACGCAGTATTTT
TRBJ2-3 | TRBV12-5 | NA | NA | CASAAVQGGIADTQYF | TGTGCTAGTGCCGCCGTACAAGGCGGGATTGCAGATACGCAGTATTTT
TRBJ2-2 | TRBV27 | NA | NA | CASSPLAGELFF | TGTGCCAGCAGTCCCTTGGCCGGGGAGCTGTTTTTT
TRBJ2-7 | TRBV29-1 | NA | NA | CSVELRGGSGEQYF | TGCAGCGTTGAACTAAGGGGCGGATCGGGAGAGCAGTACTTC
TRBJ2-2 | TRBV27 | NA | NA | CASRAVAGELFF | TGTGCCAGCAGGGCGGTAGCCGGGGAGCTGTTTTTT
TRBJ2-2 | TRBV10-1 | NA | NA | CASSESMSTGELFF | TGCGCCAGCAGTGAGTCAATGAGCACCGGGGAGCTGTTTTTT
TRBJ2-2 | TRBV5-5 | NA | NA | CASISTPDTGELFF | TGTGCCAGCATCTCGACCCCCGACACCGGGGAGCTGTTTTTT
TRBJ2-3 | TRBV7-9 | NA | NA | CAGGGGKGNTDTQYF | TGTGCCGGAGGAGGGGGAAAGGGAAATACAGATACGCAGTATTTT
TRBJ1-1 | TRBV19 | NA | TRBD1 | CASNTGQARSAEAFF | TGTGCCAGTAATACGGGACAGGCAAGATCGGCTGAAGCTTTCTTT
TRBJ1-2 | TRBV11-2 | NA | NA | CASSLARGLNRAGNYGYTF | TGTGCCAGCAGCTTAGCTCGGGGATTAAACAGGGCTGGAAACTATGGCTACACCTTC
TRBJ2-2 | TRBV5-1 | NA | TRBD1 | CASSLGQGATGELFF | TGCGCCAGCAGTCTCGGACAGGGGGCCACCGGGGAGCTGTTTTTT
TRBJ2-1 | TRBV27 | NA | TRBD2 | CATCALAGGYNEQFF | TGTGCCACCTGCGCCTTAGCGGGGGGATACAATGAGCAGTTCTTC
TRBJ2-2 | TRBV7-3 | NA | NA | CASSLYQNTGELFF | TGTGCCAGCAGCTTATATCAGAACACCGGGGAGCTGTTTTTT
TRBJ2-1 | TRBV15 | NA | NA | CATSRQGFDEQFF | TGTGCCACCAGCAGACAGGGTTTCGATGAGCAGTTCTTC
TRBJ2-7 | TRBV6-4 | medium-sized | TRBD1 | CASTRLLRQGGVYEQYF | TGTGCCAGCACTCGACTTCTTCGACAGGGGGGGGTGTACGAGCAGTACTTC
TRBJ1-1 | TRBV19 | NA | TRBD1 | CASNLPGQGSTEAFF | TGTGCCAGTAACCTCCCCGGACAGGGATCCACTGAAGCTTTCTTT
TRBJ2-7 | TRBV6-1 | NA | NA | CASSERGPPSYEQYF | TGTGCCAGCAGTGAAAGAGGGCCTCCTTCGTACGAGCAGTACTTC
TRBJ1-5 | TRBV18 | NA | NA | CASSSTGPNQPQHF | TGTGCCAGCTCATCGACAGGTCCCAATCAGCCCCAGCATTTT
TRBJ2-1 | TRBV9 | NA | NA | CASSPIPGSSYNEQFF | TGTGCCAGCAGCCCGATACCGGGGAGCTCCTACAATGAGCAGTTCTTC
TRBJ2-7 | TRBV7-2 | NA | TRBD1 | CASSRQGLQGYEQYF | TGTGCCAGCAGCCGACAGGGTCTACAAGGTTACGAGCAGTACTTC
TRBJ2-5 | TRBV18 | NA | TRBD1 | CASSPSTGGETQYF | TGTGCCAGCTCACCATCGACAGGGGGCGAGACCCAGTACTTC
TRBJ1-5 | TRBV19 | NA | NA | CASSTRGWERNQPQHF | TGTGCCAGTAGTACCCGTGGGTGGGAACGAAATCAGCCCCAGCATTTT
TRBJ1-2 | TRBV13 | NA | NA | CASSLGLQRHGYTF | TGTGCCAGCAGCTTAGGTCTACAGAGGCATGGCTACACCTTC
TRBJ1-5 | TRBV7-9 | NA | NA | CASSGEGGQPQHF | TGTGCCAGCAGCGGGGAGGGCGGGCAGCCCCAGCATTTT
TRBJ2-7 | TRBV5-1 | NA | NA | CASSRWGYEQYF | TGCGCCAGCAGCCGATGGGGCTACGAGCAGTACTTC
TRBJ1-2 | TRBV18 | NA | TRBD1 | CASSPTTGNNYGYTF | TGTGCCAGCTCACCAACGACAGGGAACAACTATGGCTACACCTTC
TRBJ1-4 | TRBV4-2 | NA | NA | CASSHGGRSEKLFF | TGTGCCAGCAGCCATGGCGGGAGAAGTGAAAAACTGTTTTTT
TRBJ1-1 | TRBV11-2 | NA | TRBD1 | CASSLRGTGWDTEAFF | TGTGCCAGCAGCTTAAGGGGGACAGGGTGGGACACTGAAGCTTTCTTT
TRBJ2-2 | TRBV18 | NA | NA | CASSPGATGGELFF | TGTGCCAGCTCACCTGGGGCGACGGGCGGGGAGCTGTTTTTT
TRBJ1-1 | TRBV19 | NA | NA | CASTGGQPNTEAFF | TGTGCCAGTACCGGGGGGCAGCCGAACACTGAAGCTTTCTTT
TRBJ1-1 | TRBV12-5 | few | NA | CASAQKAAAFF | TGTGCTAGTGCTCAAAAGGCTGCAGCTTTCTTT
TRBJ2-1 | TRBV5-4 | NA | TRBD1 | CASRPGQGARNEQFF | TGTGCCAGCAGACCCGGACAGGGGGCGCGCAATGAGCAGTTCTTC
TRBJ2-3 | TRBV6-1 | NA | NA | CASSEAEDTQYF | TGTGCCAGCAGTGAAGCTGAGGATACGCAGTATTTT
TRBJ2-5 | TRBV6-1 | NA | NA | CASTSRETQYF | TGTGCCAGCACGTCAAGGGAGACCCAGTACTTC
TRBJ2-7 | TRBV6-5 | few | NA | CASSYSGEGTYEQYF | TGTGCCAGCAGTTACTCAGGGGAAGGGACCTACGAGCAGTACTTC
TRBJ2-3 | TRBV7-6 | NA | TRBD2 | CASSLVAGGDTQYF | TGTGCCAGCAGCTTAGTAGCGGGGGGGGATACGCAGTATTTT
TRBJ2-3 | TRBV25-1 | few | NA | CASTSGGGSDTQYF | TGTGCCAGCACCTCGGGGGGCGGGTCCGATACGCAGTATTTT
TRBJ2-7 | TRBV9 | NA | TRBD1 | CASSLGTAGAVGQYF | TGTGCCAGCAGCTTAGGGACAGCAGGGGCAGTCGGGCAGTACTTC
TRBJ1-6 | TRBV6-6 | NA | NA | CASRTSGSYNSPLHF | TGTGCCAGCAGGACCTCGGGATCCTATAATTCACCCCTCCACTTT
TRBJ2-5 | TRBV5-4 | NA | TRBD1 | CASSAVPTGGAGETQYF | TGTGCCAGCAGCGCGGTACCGACAGGGGGCGCGGGTGAGACCCAGTACTTC